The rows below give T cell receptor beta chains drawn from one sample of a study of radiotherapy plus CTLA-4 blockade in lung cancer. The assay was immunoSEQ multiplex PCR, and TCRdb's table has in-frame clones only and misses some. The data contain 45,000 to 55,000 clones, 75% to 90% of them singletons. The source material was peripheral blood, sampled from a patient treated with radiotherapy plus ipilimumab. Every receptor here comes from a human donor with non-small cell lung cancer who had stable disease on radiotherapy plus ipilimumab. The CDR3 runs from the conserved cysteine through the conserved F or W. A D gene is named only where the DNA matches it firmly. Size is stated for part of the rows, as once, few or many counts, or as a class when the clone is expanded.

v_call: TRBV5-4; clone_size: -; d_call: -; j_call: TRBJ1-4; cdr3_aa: CASSKDIGREKLFF; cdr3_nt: TGTGCCAGCAGCAAGGACATCGGGCGTGAAAAACTGTTTTTT
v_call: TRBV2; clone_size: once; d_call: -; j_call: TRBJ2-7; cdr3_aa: CASSWGRGTYPVDNEQYF; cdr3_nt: TGTGCCAGCAGTTGGGGAAGGGGGACATATCCTGTGGATAACGAGCAGTACTTC
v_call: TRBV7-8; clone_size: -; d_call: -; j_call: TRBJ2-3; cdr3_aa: CASSLVQLTDTQYF; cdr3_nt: TGTGCCAGCAGCTTAGTACAGCTCACAGATACGCAGTATTTT
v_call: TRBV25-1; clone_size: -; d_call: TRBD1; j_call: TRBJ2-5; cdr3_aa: CASSGTGSPETQYF; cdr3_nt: TGTGCCAGCAGCGGGACAGGGTCGCCGGAGACCCAGTACTTC
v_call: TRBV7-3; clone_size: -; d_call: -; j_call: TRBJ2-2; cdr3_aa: CASSLTGIVEGELFF; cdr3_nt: TGTGCCAGCAGCTTAACCGGGATTGTAGAGGGGGAGCTGTTTTTT
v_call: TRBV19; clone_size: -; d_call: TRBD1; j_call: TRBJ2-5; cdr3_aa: CASSTGTGEQETQYF; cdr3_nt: TGTGCCAGTAGTACTGGGACAGGGGAACAAGAGACCCAGTACTTC
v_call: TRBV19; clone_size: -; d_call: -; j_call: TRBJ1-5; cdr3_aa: CASSIHQGRKKVQPQHF; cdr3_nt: TGTGCCAGTAGTATTCATCAGGGGCGGAAAAAAGTACAGCCCCAGCATTTT
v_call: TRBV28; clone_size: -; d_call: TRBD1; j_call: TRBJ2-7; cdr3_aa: CASSIPPGQGVPYEQYF; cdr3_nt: TGTGCCAGCAGTATTCCCCCGGGGCAGGGGGTACCCTACGAGCAGTACTTC
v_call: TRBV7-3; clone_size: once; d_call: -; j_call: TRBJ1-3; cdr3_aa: CASSLSRVGNTIYF; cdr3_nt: TGTGCCAGCAGCTTAAGCAGGGTTGGAAACACCATATATTTT
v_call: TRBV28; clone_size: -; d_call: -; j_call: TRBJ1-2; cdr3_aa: CASRSASTNYGYTF; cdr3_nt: TGTGCCAGCAGAAGCGCATCCACTAACTATGGCTACACCTTC
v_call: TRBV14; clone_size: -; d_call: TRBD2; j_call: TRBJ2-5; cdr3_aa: CASSQALLAYEYQETQYF; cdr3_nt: TGTGCCAGCAGCCAAGCACTACTAGCGTATGAGTACCAAGAGACCCAGTACTTC
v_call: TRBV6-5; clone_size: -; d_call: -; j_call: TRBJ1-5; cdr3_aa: CASRGQAYSNQPQHF; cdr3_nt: TGTGCCAGCAGGGGGCAGGCCTATAGCAATCAGCCCCAGCATTTT
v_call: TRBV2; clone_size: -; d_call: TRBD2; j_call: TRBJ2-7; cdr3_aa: CASRTSGIVEQYF; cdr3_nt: TGTGCCAGCAGGACTAGCGGGATCGTCGAGCAGTACTTC
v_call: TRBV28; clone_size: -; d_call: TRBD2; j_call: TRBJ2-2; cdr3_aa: CATKSGSGIGELFF; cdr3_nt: TGTGCCACCAAAAGCGGGAGTGGAATCGGGGAGCTGTTTTTT
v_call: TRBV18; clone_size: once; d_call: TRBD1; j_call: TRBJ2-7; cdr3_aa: CASSPQTGVGEQYF; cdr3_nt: TGTGCCAGCTCACCCCAAACAGGGGTGGGGGAGCAGTACTTC
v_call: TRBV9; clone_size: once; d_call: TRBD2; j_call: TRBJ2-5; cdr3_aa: CASSPRLAPQNQETQYF; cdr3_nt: TGTGCCAGCAGCCCGAGACTAGCGCCACAGAACCAAGAGACCCAGTACTTC
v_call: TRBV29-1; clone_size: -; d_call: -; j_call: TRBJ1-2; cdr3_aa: CSVEDRSGLSLYGYTF; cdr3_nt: TGCAGCGTTGAAGATCGGTCAGGCCTGTCCCTCTATGGCTACACCTTC
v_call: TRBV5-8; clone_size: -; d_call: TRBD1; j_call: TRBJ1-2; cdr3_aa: CASSRIGQATYGYTF; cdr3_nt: TGTGCCAGCAGCAGGATCGGACAGGCTACCTATGGCTACACCTTC
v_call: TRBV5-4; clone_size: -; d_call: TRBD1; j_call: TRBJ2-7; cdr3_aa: CASSFGQAAYEQYF; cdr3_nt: TGTGCCAGCAGCTTCGGACAGGCTGCCTACGAGCAGTACTTC
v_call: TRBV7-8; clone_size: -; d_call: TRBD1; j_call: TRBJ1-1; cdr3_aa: CASSLVEGARGTEAFF; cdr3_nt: TGTGCCAGCAGCTTAGTGGAGGGGGCAAGGGGAACTGAAGCTTTCTTT
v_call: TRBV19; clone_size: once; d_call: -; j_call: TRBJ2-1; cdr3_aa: CASSPDYHNEQFF; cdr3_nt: TGTGCCAGTAGTCCCGACTACCACAATGAGCAGTTCTTC
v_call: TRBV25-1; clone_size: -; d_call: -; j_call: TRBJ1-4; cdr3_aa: CASAGQVTTNEKLFF; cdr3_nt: TGTGCCAGCGCGGGGCAGGTAACAACTAATGAAAAACTGTTTTTT
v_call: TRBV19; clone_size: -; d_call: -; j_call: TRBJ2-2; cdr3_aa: CASQRRDTGELFF; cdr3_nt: TGTGCCAGTCAGCGACGGGACACCGGGGAGCTGTTTTTT
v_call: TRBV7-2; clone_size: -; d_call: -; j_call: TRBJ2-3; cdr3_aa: CASSSKSRDTDTQYF; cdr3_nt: TGTGCCAGCAGCTCCAAGTCACGGGACACAGATACGCAGTATTTT
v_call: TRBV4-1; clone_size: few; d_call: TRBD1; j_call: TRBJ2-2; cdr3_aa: CASSQEWPGPRGPGELFF; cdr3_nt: TGCGCCAGCAGCCAAGAATGGCCTGGACCCAGGGGGCCCGGGGAGCTGTTTTTT
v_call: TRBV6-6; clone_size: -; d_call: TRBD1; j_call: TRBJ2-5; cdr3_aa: CASRTGPETQYF; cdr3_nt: TGTGCCAGCCGGACAGGGCCAGAGACCCAGTACTTC
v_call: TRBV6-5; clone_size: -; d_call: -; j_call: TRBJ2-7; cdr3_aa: CASSSPTGYEQYF; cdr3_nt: TGTGCCAGCAGTTCCCCAACAGGATACGAGCAGTACTTC
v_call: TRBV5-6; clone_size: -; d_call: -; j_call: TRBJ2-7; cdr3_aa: CASREVRLGSSEQYF; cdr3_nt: TGTGCCAGCAGGGAGGTAAGACTAGGGTCTTCCGAGCAGTACTTC
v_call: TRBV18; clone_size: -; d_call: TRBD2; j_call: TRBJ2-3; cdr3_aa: CASSLGTSGPSTDTQYF; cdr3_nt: TGTGCCAGCTCACTAGGGACTAGCGGACCTAGCACAGATACGCAGTATTTT
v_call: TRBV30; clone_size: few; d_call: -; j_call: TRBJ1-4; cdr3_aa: CAWSYTVTNEKLFF; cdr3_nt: TGTGCCTGGAGTTATACAGTGACTAATGAAAAACTGTTTTTT
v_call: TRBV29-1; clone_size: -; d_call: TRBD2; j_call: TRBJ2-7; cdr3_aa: CSVGGGERNSYEQYF; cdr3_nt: TGCAGCGTTGGGGGGGGTGAGCGGAACTCCTACGAGCAGTACTTC
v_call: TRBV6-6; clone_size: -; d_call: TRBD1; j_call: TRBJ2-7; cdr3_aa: CASRPRTGGMGEQYF; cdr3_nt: TGTGCCAGCAGACCGAGGACAGGGGGCATGGGCGAGCAGTACTTC
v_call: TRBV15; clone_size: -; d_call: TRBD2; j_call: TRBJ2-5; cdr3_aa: CATSRAGSGSETQYF; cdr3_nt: TGTGCCACCAGCAGAGCCGGTAGCGGGAGTGAGACCCAGTACTTC
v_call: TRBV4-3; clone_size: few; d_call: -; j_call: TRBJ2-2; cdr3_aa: CASSQGTTRDTGELFF; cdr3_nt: TGCGCCAGCAGCCAAGGCACTACCCGGGACACCGGGGAGCTGTTTTTT
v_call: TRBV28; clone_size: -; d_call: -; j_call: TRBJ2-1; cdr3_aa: CASSSLTNEQFF; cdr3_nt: TGTGCCAGCAGTTCTCTAACCAATGAGCAGTTCTTC
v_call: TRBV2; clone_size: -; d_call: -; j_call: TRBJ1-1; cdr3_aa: CASSVTGMNTEAFF; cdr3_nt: TGTGCCAGCAGTGTTACAGGGATGAACACTGAAGCTTTCTTT
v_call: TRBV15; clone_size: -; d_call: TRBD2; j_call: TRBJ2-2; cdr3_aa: CATSATGTSGSGYTGELFF; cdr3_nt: TGTGCCACCAGTGCGACCGGGACTAGCGGGAGTGGATACACCGGGGAGCTGTTTTTT
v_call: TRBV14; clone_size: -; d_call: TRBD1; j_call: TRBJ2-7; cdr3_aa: CASSPPGTGDEQYF; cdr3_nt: TGTGCCAGCAGCCCCCCCGGGACAGGGGACGAGCAGTACTTC
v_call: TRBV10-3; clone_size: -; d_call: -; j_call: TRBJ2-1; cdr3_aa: CAIRGGTMGNEQFF; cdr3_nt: TGTGCCATCAGAGGGGGTACAATGGGTAATGAGCAGTTCTTC
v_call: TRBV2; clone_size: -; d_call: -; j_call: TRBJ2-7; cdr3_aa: CASGGTVSYEQYF; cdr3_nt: TGTGCCAGCGGAGGGACAGTCTCCTACGAGCAGTACTTC
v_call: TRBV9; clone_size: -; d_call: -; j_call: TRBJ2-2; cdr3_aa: CASSVDGGNTGELFF; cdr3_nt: TGTGCCAGCAGCGTAGACGGGGGGAACACCGGGGAGCTGTTTTTT
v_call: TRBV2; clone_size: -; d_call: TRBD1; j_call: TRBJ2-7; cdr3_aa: CASSLTGQGFYEQYF; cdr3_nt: TGTGCCAGCAGTTTGACGGGACAGGGGTTCTACGAGCAGTACTTC
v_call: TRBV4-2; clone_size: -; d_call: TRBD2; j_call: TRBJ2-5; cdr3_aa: CASSYGLAGGETQYF; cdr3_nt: TGTGCCAGCAGTTATGGACTAGCGGGAGGTGAGACCCAGTACTTC
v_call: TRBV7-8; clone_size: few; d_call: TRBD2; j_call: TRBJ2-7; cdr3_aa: CASSSQAGVSYEQYF; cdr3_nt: TGTGCCAGCAGCTCGCAAGCGGGAGTGTCCTACGAGCAGTACTTC
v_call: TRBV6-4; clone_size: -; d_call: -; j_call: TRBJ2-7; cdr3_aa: CASRAAPVGRERFQDEQYF; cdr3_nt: TGTGCCAGCAGGGCGGCCCCGGTTGGGCGGGAAAGGTTTCAGGACGAGCAGTACTTC
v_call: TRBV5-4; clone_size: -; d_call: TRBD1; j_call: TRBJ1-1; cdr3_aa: CASSLAGGQGFQAFF; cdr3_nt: TGTGCCAGCAGCTTGGCGGGGGGACAGGGTTTTCAAGCTTTCTTT
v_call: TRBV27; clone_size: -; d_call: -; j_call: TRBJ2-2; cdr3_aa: CASSTSVRTGRIHGELFF; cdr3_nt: -
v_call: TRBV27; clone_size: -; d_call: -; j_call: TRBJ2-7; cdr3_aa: CASSLSGTIGTEQYF; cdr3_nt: TGTGCCAGCAGTTTATCGGGGACAATAGGTACGGAGCAGTACTTC
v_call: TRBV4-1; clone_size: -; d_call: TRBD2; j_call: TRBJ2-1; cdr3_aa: CASHSGRDYNEQFF; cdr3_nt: TGCGCCAGCCATAGCGGGAGAGATTACAATGAGCAGTTCTTC
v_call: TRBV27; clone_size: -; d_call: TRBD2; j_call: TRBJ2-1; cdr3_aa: CASSLEVWGAGGNEQFF; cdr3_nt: TGTGCCAGCAGTTTAGAGGTGTGGGGGGCGGGGGGAAATGAGCAGTTCTTC
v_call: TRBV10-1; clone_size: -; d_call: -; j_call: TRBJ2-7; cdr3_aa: CASSEQSLESYEQYF; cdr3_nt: TGCGCCAGCAGTGAACAGAGTCTGGAATCCTACGAGCAGTACTTC
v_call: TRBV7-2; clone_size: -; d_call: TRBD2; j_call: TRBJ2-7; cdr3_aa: CASSLSPGTIPGEQYF; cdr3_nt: TGTGCCAGCAGCCTCTCCCCCGGGACTATACCCGGCGAGCAGTACTTC
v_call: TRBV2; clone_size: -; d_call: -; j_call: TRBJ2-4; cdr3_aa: CASAGGLAGNIQYF; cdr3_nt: TGTGCCAGCGCGGGTGGGCTAGCCGGAAACATTCAGTACTTC